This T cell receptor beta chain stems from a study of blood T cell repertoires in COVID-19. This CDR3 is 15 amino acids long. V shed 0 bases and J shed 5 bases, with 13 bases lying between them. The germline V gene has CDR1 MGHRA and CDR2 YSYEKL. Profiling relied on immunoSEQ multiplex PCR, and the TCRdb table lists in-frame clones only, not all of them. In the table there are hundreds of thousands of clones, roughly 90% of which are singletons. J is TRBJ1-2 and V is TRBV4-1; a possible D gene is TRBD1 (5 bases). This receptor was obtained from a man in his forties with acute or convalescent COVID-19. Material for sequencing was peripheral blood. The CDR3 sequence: CASSQDPQVGYGYTF. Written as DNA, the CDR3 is TGCGCCAGCAGCCAAGATCCACAGGTTGGTTATGGCTACACCTTC.